This T cell receptor beta chain was captured by sequencing in a study of tumor and adjacent non-tumor tissue in lung cancer. Study as a whole: Each sample yielded approximately 4.2 million productive TCRbeta reads on average.

To note about this clonotype: Its antigen remains unknown. One end of the junction fails to match germline, which may point to a read error.

The template was RNA from unsorted bulk tissue. This CDR3 region has 17 residues. Looked up from germline, CDR1 is DFQATT and CDR2 is SNEGSKA (reference sequence). TCRbeta libraries were built with three rounds of nested PCR, modified from ARM-PCR. TCRdb used MiXCR to reprocess the multiplex PCR reads, holding one entry per CDR3 protein. Seen here are over 100,000 distinct CDR3 sequences, more than 60% observed once, and the top ten hold around 37%. Notes on the study in general: TCR diversity was significantly greater in tumor than normal lung tissue. Tumor TCR diversity, when higher, was linked to shorter survival.

The sample consisted of lung tumor tissue. V is TRBV20-1 and J is TRBJ2-1; 12 bases align to TRBD2. The TCR sequence derives from an older woman with non-small cell lung cancer. The CDR3 region has the DNA TGCACTGCTAGAGATACGTCTAGCGGGAGGGGGTACAATGAGCAGTTCTTC. Translated: CTARDTSSGRGYNEQFF.